This T cell receptor beta chain stems from a study of T cells in Graves' hyperthyroidism and ophthalmopathy. This clonotype was counted once. A much larger clone lies a single base off, so this may be a read error. As the CDR3 is not closed by the conserved phenylalanine or tryptophan, this likely results from a read error. V was shortened by 1 base and J by 0 bases, with 8 bases between the two germline ends. Germline V gene sequence: CDR1 SGHRS, CDR2 YFSETQ. The CDR3 is 15 amino acids. Using RNA transcripts as the source, TCR beta CDR3 regions were amplified. The study used the HTBI primer set for a first-round RT-PCR of the TCR CDR3. One entry per CDR3 protein results from TCRdb running MiXCR on the multiplex PCR reads. The sample records fewer than 350,000 distinct CDR3 sequences, 12% to 15% being singletons.

The receptor comes from a middle-aged woman with Graves' hyperthyroidism. V gene TRBV5-1 combines with J gene TRBJ1-5, with a weak D call TRBD1 (6 bases). The specimen sequenced was blood. The CDR3 DNA reads TGCGCCAGCAGCTTGACAGGGAATAGCAATCAGCCCCAGCATTCT. This sequence encodes CASSLTGNSNQPQHS.